This T cell receptor (beta chain) appears in the sequencing data of a study of CD8+ T cells in alopecia areata. It was cDNA, reverse transcribed from extracted RNA, that served as the sequencing template. Data came from immunoSEQ multiplex PCR; TCRdb stores just in-frame clones and leaves some out. This sample yields around 200,000 clones, of which under 60% are seen a single time; around 12% belongs to the top ten. Worth noting for this clone: As yet, its antigen is unknown. Other DNA sequences in the same sample also yield this CDR3.

Between the trimmed V and J ends, which lost 5 bases and 10 bases, there was a span of 6 bases. CDR1 and CDR2 (germline): SEHNR, FQNEAQ (reference sequence). The CDR3 has 10 amino acids. Study observations and caveats: Tofacitinib did not eliminate many expanded lesional clones from scalp or blood.

Treatment here: oral pan-JAK inhibitor, 5-10 mg twice daily. The receptor's source is a human donor with alopecia areata. The V call is TRBV7-9, the J call TRBJ2-1; D is ambiguous. Here the sequenced sample was CD8+ T cells sorted from blood, taken at week 24, from a patient treated with tofacitinib. CDR3 sequence: CASSLDEQFF. CDR3 coding DNA: TGTGCCAGCAGCCTCGACGAGCAGTTCTTC.